This T cell receptor beta chain was retrieved from a study of blood T cell repertoires in COVID-19. Looking at the study overall: Sites in the United States, Italy and Spain provided acute and convalescent COVID-19 samples. T cells, B-cell-depleted T cells, or PBMCs supplied cDNA or gDNA.

The V end was cut by 2 bases, the J end by 7 bases, with 12 bases between. From germline, CDR1 is SGHRS and CDR2 YFSETQ. This CDR3 region has 13 residues. As originally analysed: The assay estimated nucleated cells by amplifying reference gene primers. Sequenced by immunoSEQ multiplex PCR; TCRdb stores in-frame clones only, minus some. Clone size and the V and J calls come from that table; the DNA yielded D and trimming. The sample lists 88,000 or so clones, approximately 89% occurring once. The receptor was derived from a man aged 50-60 years with acute or convalescent COVID-19. Sequencing was performed on peripheral blood. The gene calls are TRBV5-1 and TRBJ1-1; D gene uncertain. The CDR3 region has the DNA TGCGCCAGCAGCTTATCCGGGGTTAATGAAGCTTTCTTT. Its translation: CASSLSGVNEAFF.